A single sample gave rise to the 19 T cell receptor beta chains below, sequenced in a study of low-dose radiotherapy and immunotherapy resistance in tumors. With a constant-region primer and a V-primer adapter, TCRs were subjected to around 18 PCR cycles of amplification. TCRdb reprocessed the reads with MiXCR, giving one entry per CDR3 protein. The sample holds under 60,000 distinct CDR3 sequences, approximately 35% seen once. Time point denoted: after trial treatment. The treatment is: LDRT plus nivolumab, ipilimumab, low-dose cyclophosphamide and aspirin (RACIN trial). The sample was PBMCs, taken after low-dose radiotherapy plus immunotherapy. The source is a male donor with rectosigmoid adenocarcinoma.

V gene TRBV5-1 combines with J gene TRBJ1-5; weak D call: TRBD1 (5 bases). Trimming stripped 2 bases from V and 11 bases from J, with 17 bases between. CDR3 length: 14 amino acids. Germline CDR1 reads SGHRS; CDR2 reads YFSETQ. CDR3 amino acids: CASSFSGGEETQHF. The CDR3, as DNA: TGCGCCAGCAGCTTCAGCGGGGGGGAAGAGACCCAGCATTTT.

This clonotype was recorded at least ten times. The J gene is TRBJ2-1, the V gene TRBV24-1, with D perhaps TRBD1 or TRBD2 (6 bases each). Trimming shortened V by 2 bases and J by 7 bases, and 8 bases separated the two germline ends. Germline CDR1 reads KGHDR; CDR2 reads SFDVKD. This CDR3 spans 13 amino acids. The CDR3 DNA reads as TGTGCCACCAGTGATTCGGGGGCGAATGAGCAGTTCTTC. It codes for CATSDSGANEQFF.

V gene TRBV13 combines with J gene TRBJ1-5; no reliable D call. The CDR3 covers 13 residues. CDR1 is PRHDT and CDR2 is FYEKMQ in the germline V gene (reference sequence). The germline V and J ends were trimmed by 5 bases and 5 bases, with 10 bases remaining between them. CDR3 region: CASSQAPYQPQHF. The CDR3 DNA sequence: TGTGCCAGCAGCCAGGCCCCCTATCAGCCCCAGCATTTT. Together with reference TRBV13 and TRBJ1-5, the CDR3 gives the full variable domain: AAGVIQSPRHLIKEKRETATLKCYPIPRHDTVYWYQQGPGQDPQFLISFYEKMQSDKGSIPDRFSAQQFSDYHSELNMSSLELGDSALYFCASSQAPYQPQHFGDGTRLSIL.

The chain couples TRBV27 to TRBJ2-3; 10 bases match TRBD1. The CDR3 sequence is 17 residues long. From germline, CDR1 is MNHEY and CDR2 SMNVEV (reference sequence). Trimming took 7 bases from V and 4 from J; bases not matched to a gene: 14. The CDR3 coding sequence is TGTGCCAGCACTACCTCACTCCCGGGACAGGGGTCAGATACGCAGTATTTT. This codes for CASTTSLPGQGSDTQYF.

This clonotype was recorded many times. The rearrangement links TRBV5-1 to TRBJ2-5, with 10 nucleotides matching TRBD2. V shed 0 bases, J shed 1 base, and the junction held 0 bases outside the gene matches. This CDR3 region has 15 residues. Germline V gives CDR1 SGHRS, CDR2 YFSETQ. CDR3 sequence reads: CASSLASGGQETQYF. In nucleotides, the CDR3 is TGCGCCAGCAGCTTGGCTAGCGGGGGCCAAGAGACCCAGTACTTC.

The rearrangement joins TRBV19 to TRBJ1-3; 8 positions match TRBD1. Losses at the gene ends were 7 bases for V and 4 bases for J; bases not matched to a gene: 3. Germline CDR1 reads LNHDA; CDR2 reads SQIVND (reference sequence). The CDR3 sequence is 13 residues long. The CDR3 here is CASKGTGGNTIYF. The CDR3, as DNA: TGTGCCAGTAAGGGGACAGGCGGAAACACCATATATTTT.

This clonotype was detected ten times or more. This chain joins TRBV7-9 and TRBJ2-5; perhaps TRBD1 as D (5 bases). Germline V CDR1 and CDR2: SEHNR, FQNEAQ (reference sequence). The ends were cut back, 1 base at V and 5 bases at J, with 14 bases in the middle. The CDR3 is 15 amino acids. The CDR3 bases are TGTGCCAGCAGCTTAGTCAGACAGTCGTGGGAGACCCAGTACTTC. This codes for CASSLVRQSWETQYF.

The V and J genes are TRBV5-1 and TRBJ1-4, with D tentatively TRBD1 (6 bases). V shed 0 bases and J shed 4 bases, with 13 bases lying between them. The germline CDR1 and CDR2 sequences are SGHRS and YFSETQ. The CDR3 is 16 amino acids. DNA of the CDR3: TGCGCCAGCAGCTTGGGGTTTAGGACAGATAATGAAAAACTGTTTTTT. Its translation: CASSLGFRTDNEKLFF.

This clonotype was counted many times. The chain has TRBV4-1 and TRBJ2-7, with 7 nucleotides matching TRBD1. The CDR3 sequence is 15 residues long. J was trimmed by 3 bases and V by 2 bases; bases with no gene match: 7. Germline assignment: CDR1 MGHRA and CDR2 YSYEKL. The CDR3 DNA reads as TGCGCCAGCAGCCAATGGGGACAGACTTACTACGAGCAGTACTTC. It translates to CASSQWGQTYYEQYF.

This clonotype was seen at least ten times. One end of the junction does not line up with germline, which may come from a read error. The V call is TRBV7-9, the J call TRBJ2-7, with D hard to call. From germline, CDR1 is SEHNR and CDR2 FQNEAQ (reference sequence). This CDR3 has 13 amino acids. CDR3 DNA: TGTGCCAGCAGCTTACTACTCGGCTACGAGCAGTGCTTC. As protein: CASSLLLGYEQCF.

This clonotype is classed as medium-sized. V is TRBV28 and J is TRBJ2-5; D gene uncertain. Germline loops: CDR1 MDHEN, CDR2 SYDVKM. The CDR3 extends over 16 amino acids. With 6 bases removed from V and 2 bases from J, the gap between germline ends came to 19 bases. The CDR3, as DNA: TGTGCCAGCAGGAGTTATTCCACCGGGCCGCAAGAGACCCAGTACTTC. Translation: CASRSYSTGPQETQYF.

The chain has TRBV30 and TRBJ1-6; maybe TRBD1 (6 bases). Germline V gives CDR1 GTSNPN, CDR2 SVGIG (reference sequence). The CDR3 is 14 amino acids. The V end was cut by 2 bases, the J end by 5 bases, with 10 bases between. The CDR3 loop is CAWSLQGNNSPLHF. DNA for the CDR3: TGTGCCTGGAGTTTACAGGGTAATAATTCACCCCTCCACTTT.

This clonotype was picked up many times. The V and J genes are TRBV27 and TRBJ2-6, with D perhaps TRBD1 or TRBD2 (5 bases each). V lost 6 bases, J lost 4 bases, and 22 bases lay in between. The CDR3 loop spans 18 amino acids. Germline assignment: CDR1 MNHEY and CDR2 SMNVEV (reference sequence). The CDR3 loop reads CASSSWLSGRGGANVLTF. CDR3 bases: TGTGCCAGCAGCTCATGGCTGTCAGGGAGAGGAGGGGCCAACGTCCTGACTTTC.

This clonotype was found many times. The chain combines TRBV18 with TRBJ2-2, with D uncertain. Trimming left V 3 bases short and J 6 bases short, with 20 bases between. Per germline, CDR1 KGHSH and CDR2 LQKENI. This CDR3 region has 17 residues. The CDR3 is CASSPPVVSHVAGELFF. Written as DNA, the CDR3 is TGTGCCAGCTCACCCCCCGTTGTCAGCCATGTCGCCGGGGAGCTGTTTTTT.

This clonotype is classed as medium-sized. This chain connects TRBV6-2 or TRBV6-3 to TRBJ2-6; D is ambiguous. Looked up from germline, CDR1 is MNHEY and CDR2 is SVGEGT. The CDR3 consists of 15 residues. V was shortened by 8 bases and J by 0 bases, with 11 bases between the two germline ends. The DNA of the CDR3 is TGTGCCAGCGCCCCCCCCGTCTCTGGGGCCAACGTCCTGACTTTC. Protein: CASAPPVSGANVLTF.

V gene TRBV6-2 or TRBV6-3 combines with J gene TRBJ2-7, with TRBD1 as a possible D gene (6 bases). The CDR3 has 14 residues. V was pared by 5 bases and J by 2 bases, with 13 bases between. Germline V gene data show CDR1 as MNHEY and CDR2 as SVGEGT. CDR3 nucleotides: TGTGCCAGCAGTATCGGGACATTTCCCTACGAGCAGTACTTC. Its translation is CASSIGTFPYEQYF.

The V and J genes are TRBV4-2 and TRBJ2-7; weak D call: TRBD2 (6 bases). CDR3 length equals 15 residues. CDR1 is LGHNA, CDR2 YNFKEQ, per germline. V was trimmed by 4 bases and J by 2 bases, leaving 15 bases between them. CDR3 DNA sequence: TGTGCCAGCAGCCCGAACCGGGAGCTGACCTACGAGCAGTACTTC. It specifies CASSPNRELTYEQYF.

The chain couples TRBV6-1 to TRBJ1-6, with 9 bases aligning to TRBD1. V was clipped by 6 bases and J by 5 bases; unmatched bases: 5. The CDR3 extends over 15 amino acids. The germline CDR1 and CDR2 sequences are MNHNS and SASEGT. In nucleotides, the CDR3 is TGTGCCAGCAGACAGGGGGCGAACGATAATTCACCCCTCCACTTT. Protein: CASRQGANDNSPLHF.

By sample fraction, this clonotype is medium-sized. The chain combines TRBV5-1 with TRBJ2-1; 7 bases fit TRBD2. CDR1 and CDR2 (germline): SGHRS, YFSETQ. The length of the CDR3 is 15 residues. J gave up 3 bases and V 0 bases, and 3 bases lay outside the gene matches. The CDR3 is CASSLEGLLYNEQFF. In nucleotides, the CDR3 is TGCGCCAGCAGCTTGGAGGGACTACTCTACAATGAGCAGTTCTTC. The variable domain in full, with the rest retrieved from reference TRBV5-1 and TRBJ2-1, is KAGVTQTPRYLIKTRGQQVTLSCSPISGHRSVSWYQQTPGQGLQFLFEYFSETQRNKGNFPGRFSGRQFSNSRSEMNVSTLELGDSALYLCASSLEGLLYNEQFFGPGTRLTVL.